This T cell receptor (beta chain) was documented in a study of OX40 agonist ivuxolimab in advanced cancers. Study as a whole: Of the participants, over 30% had some prior anti-PD-1, anti-PD-L1 or anti-CTLA-4 therapy, which was allowed. In three patients, partial responses were observed, one with hepatocellular carcinoma and two with cutaneous melanoma.

This clone was counted a single time. As yet, its antigen is unknown. A history of autoimmune disease or systemic immunosuppression excluded patients. Study-level results: Relatively little clonal expansion, among the lowest observed, appeared in partial responders at 0.1-3.0 mg/kg.

Generated by immunoSEQ multiplex PCR, the TCRdb table keeps only in-frame clones and is missing some. This sample yields around 68,000 clones, of which 75% to 95% are seen a single time; around 1.1% belongs to the top ten. V shed 0 bases, J shed 8 bases, and the junction held 4 bases outside the gene matches. CDR1 and CDR2 from the germline V gene are MNHEY and SVGAGI. The CDR3 has 15 amino acids. This TCR came from an adult with an advanced solid tumor such as melanoma, head and neck, liver or kidney cancer. The sample in question was CD4+ or CD8+ T cells sorted from blood, obtained in a trial of the OX40 agonist ivuxolimab. This chain links TRBV6-5 with TRBJ2-3, with 11 bases identical to TRBD2. The CDR3 region has the DNA TGTGCCAGCAGTTACTCTGGGACTAGCGGAGTTACGCAGTATTTT. This translates into CASSYSGTSGVTQYF.